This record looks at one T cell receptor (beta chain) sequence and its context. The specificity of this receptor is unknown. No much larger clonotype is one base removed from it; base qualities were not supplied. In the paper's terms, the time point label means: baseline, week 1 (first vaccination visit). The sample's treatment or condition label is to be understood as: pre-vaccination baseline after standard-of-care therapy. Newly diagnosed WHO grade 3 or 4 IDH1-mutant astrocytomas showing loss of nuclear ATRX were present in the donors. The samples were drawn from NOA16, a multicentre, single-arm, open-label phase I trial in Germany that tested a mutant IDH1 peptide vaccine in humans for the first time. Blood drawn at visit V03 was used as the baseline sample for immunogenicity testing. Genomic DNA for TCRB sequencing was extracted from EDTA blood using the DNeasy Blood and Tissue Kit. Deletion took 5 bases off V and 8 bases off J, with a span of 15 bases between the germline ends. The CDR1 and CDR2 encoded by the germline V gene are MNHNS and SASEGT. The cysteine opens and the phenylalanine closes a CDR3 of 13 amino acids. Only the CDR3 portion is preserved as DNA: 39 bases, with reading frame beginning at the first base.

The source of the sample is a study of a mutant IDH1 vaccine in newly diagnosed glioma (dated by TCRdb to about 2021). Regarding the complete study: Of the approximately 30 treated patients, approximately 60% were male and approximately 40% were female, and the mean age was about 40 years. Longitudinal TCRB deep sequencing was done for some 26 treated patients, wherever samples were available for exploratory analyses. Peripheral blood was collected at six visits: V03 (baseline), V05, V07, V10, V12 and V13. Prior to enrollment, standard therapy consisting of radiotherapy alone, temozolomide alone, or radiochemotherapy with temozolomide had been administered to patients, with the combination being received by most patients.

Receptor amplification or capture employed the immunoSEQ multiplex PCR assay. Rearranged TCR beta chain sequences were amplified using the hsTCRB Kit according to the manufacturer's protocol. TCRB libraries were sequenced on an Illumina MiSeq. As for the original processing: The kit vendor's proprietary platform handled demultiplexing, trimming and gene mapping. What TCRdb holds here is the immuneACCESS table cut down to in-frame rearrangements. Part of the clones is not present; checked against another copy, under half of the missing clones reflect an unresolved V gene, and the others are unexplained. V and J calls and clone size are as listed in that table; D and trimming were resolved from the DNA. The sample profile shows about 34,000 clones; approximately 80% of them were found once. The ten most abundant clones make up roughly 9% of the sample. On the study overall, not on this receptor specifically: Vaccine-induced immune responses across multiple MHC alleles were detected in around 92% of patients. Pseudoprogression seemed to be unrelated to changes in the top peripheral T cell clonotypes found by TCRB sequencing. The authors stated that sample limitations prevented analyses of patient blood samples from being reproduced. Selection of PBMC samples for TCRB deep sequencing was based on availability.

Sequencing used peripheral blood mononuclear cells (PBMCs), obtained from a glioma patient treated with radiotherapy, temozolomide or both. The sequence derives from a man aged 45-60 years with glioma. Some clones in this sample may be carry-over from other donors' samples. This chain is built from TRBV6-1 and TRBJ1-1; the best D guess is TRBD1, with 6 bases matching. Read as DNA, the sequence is TGTGCCAGCAGTTCCCTAGAGGGGACAGAAGCTTTCTTT. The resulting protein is CASSSLEGTEAFF.